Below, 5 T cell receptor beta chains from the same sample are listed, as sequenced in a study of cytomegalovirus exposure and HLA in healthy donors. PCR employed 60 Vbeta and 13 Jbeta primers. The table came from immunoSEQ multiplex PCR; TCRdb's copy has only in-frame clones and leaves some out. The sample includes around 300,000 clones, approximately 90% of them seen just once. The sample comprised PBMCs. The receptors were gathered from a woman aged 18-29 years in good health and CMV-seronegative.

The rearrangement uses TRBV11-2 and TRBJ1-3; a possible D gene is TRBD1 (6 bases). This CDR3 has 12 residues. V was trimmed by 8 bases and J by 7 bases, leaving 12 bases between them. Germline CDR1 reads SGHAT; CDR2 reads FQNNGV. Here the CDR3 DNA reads TGTGCCAGCGGGAGGGGGTTGAACACCATATATTTT. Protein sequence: CASGRGLNTIYF.

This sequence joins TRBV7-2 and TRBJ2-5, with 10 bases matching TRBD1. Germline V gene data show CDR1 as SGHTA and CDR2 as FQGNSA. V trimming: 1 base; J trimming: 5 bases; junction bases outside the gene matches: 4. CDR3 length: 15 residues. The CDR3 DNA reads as TGTGCCAGCAGCTTAGTCCGGGACAGGGGTGAGACCCAGTACTTC. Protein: CASSLVRDRGETQYF.

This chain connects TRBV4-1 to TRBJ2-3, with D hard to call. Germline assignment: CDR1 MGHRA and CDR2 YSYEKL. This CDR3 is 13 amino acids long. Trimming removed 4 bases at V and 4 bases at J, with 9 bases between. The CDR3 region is CASSLLGSDTQYF. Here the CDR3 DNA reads TGCGCCAGCAGCCTCCTCGGGTCAGATACGCAGTATTTT.

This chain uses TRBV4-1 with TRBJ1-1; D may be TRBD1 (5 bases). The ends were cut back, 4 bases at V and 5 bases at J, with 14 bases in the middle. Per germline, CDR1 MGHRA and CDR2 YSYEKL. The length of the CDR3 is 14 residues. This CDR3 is CASSPFLTETEAFF. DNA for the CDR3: TGCGCCAGCAGCCCTTTTTTGACAGAAACTGAAGCTTTCTTT.

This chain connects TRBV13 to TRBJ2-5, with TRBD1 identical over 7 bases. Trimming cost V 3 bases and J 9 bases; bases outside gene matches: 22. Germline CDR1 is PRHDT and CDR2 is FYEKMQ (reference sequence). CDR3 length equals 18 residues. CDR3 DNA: TGTGCCAGCAGCTTCCGGGACAGTGGGGTCTCGGGGAAGAGGGCCCAGTACTTC. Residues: CASSFRDSGVSGKRAQYF.